Listed here are 30 T cell receptor beta chains from one sample, sequenced in a study of blood T cell repertoires in COVID-19. Clones were read by immunoSEQ multiplex PCR, and TCRdb kept only the in-frame ones, dropping some. This sample has 250,000 to 300,000 clones; roughly 86% occur once, and the top ten carry around 3.6%. The sequencing sample was made of peripheral blood. These receptors originate from a man between 18 and 29 years old with active or convalescent COVID-19.

The rearrangement joins TRBV19 to TRBJ2-6; the D gene is possibly TRBD2 (5 bases). Germline CDR1 reads LNHDA; CDR2 reads SQIVND (reference sequence). The CDR3 loop spans 13 amino acids. V was cut by 8 bases and J by 2 bases, with 7 bases left in between. The CDR3 here is CASSGTGANVLTF. In DNA form, the CDR3 reads TGTGCCAGTTCGGGAACTGGGGCCAACGTCCTGACTTTC.

This chain joins TRBV5-4 and TRBJ1-6; 9 nucleotides match TRBD1. The CDR3 has 15 residues. Germline V CDR1 and CDR2: SGHNT, YYREEE (reference sequence). Unmatched junction bases numbered 12, after V lost 3 bases and J lost 14 bases. The CDR3 spells CASSSPETGGSALHF. The CDR3 nucleotides read TGTGCCAGCAGCTCCCCCGAGACAGGGGGTTCGGCCCTCCACTTT.

This chain joins TRBV7-3 and TRBJ1-1, with 7 positions matching TRBD1. Trimming took 4 bases from V and 0 from J; bases not matched to a gene: 14. CDR3 length: 18 residues. The germline V gene has CDR1 SGHTA and CDR2 FQGTGA. The CDR3 sequence: CASSYPWTGYILNTEAFF. The CDR3 DNA follows: TGTGCCAGCAGCTACCCCTGGACAGGTTATATTCTGAACACTGAAGCTTTCTTT.

The chain combines TRBV2 with TRBJ2-7; TRBD1 matches 7 bases. Per the germline V gene, CDR1 is SNHLY and CDR2 is FYNNEI. The ends lost 6 bases at V and 2 bases at J; junction bases unmatched: 1. This CDR3 comprises 12 residues. CDR3 nucleotide sequence: TGTGCCAGCAGAGACAGGGCCTACGAGCAGTACTTC. As protein: CASRDRAYEQYF.

The CDR3 protein is CASSPAGFLNYGYTF. DNA of the CDR3: TGTGCCAGCTCCCCGGCGGGGTTTTTGAACTATGGCTACACCTTC. The rearrangement joins TRBV18 to TRBJ1-2, with no clear D. Trimming stripped 6 bases from V and 2 bases from J, with 16 bases between. This CDR3 has 15 amino acids. The V gene's germline CDR1 is KGHSH and CDR2 LQKENI. Full variable domain (outside the CDR3, taken from reference TRBV18 and TRBJ1-2): NAGVMQNPRHLVRRRGQEARLRCSPMKGHSHVYWYRQLPEEGLKFMVYLQKENIIDESGMPKERFSAEFPKEGPSILRIQQVVRGDSAAYFCASSPAGFLNYGYTFGSGTRLTVV.

V is TRBV24-1 and J is TRBJ1-5, with 8 bases fitting TRBD1. The CDR3 covers 15 residues. The germline V gene encodes CDR1 KGHDR and CDR2 SFDVKD. V was clipped by 3 bases and J by 6 bases; unmatched bases: 6. CDR3 DNA: TGTGCCACCAGTGATGACAGGGGATCGGGTCAGCCCCAGCATTTT. Protein sequence: CATSDDRGSGQPQHF.

The chain combines TRBV9 with TRBJ1-2; the D gene is possibly TRBD1 (5 bases). The CDR3 length is 12 residues. The V gene's germline CDR1 is SGDLS and CDR2 YYNGEE. The ends were cut back, 3 bases at V and 8 bases at J, with 11 bases in the middle. The CDR3 DNA reads as TGTGCCAGCAGCGGCCTCAGGGAAGGCTACACCTTC. Translated: CASSGLREGYTF.

The chain has TRBV7-3 and TRBJ2-3; 10 positions match TRBD2. Germline trimming cut 1 base from V and 5 bases from J; bases unmatched to any gene: 3. There are 15 residues in the CDR3. The V gene's germline CDR1 is SGHTA and CDR2 FQGTGA. As DNA, the CDR3 is TGTGCCAGCAGCTTAATGGCTAGCGGGAGAGATACGCAGTATTTT. Its translation: CASSLMASGRDTQYF.

This clone came up a few times. J is TRBJ2-1 and V is TRBV5-1; 14 nucleotides match TRBD2. The CDR3 runs 17 residues. Germline assignment: CDR1 SGHRS and CDR2 YFSETQ. V trimming: 4 bases; J trimming: 7 bases; junction bases outside the gene matches: 10. The CDR3 sequence: CASSPGLAGGRGNEQFF. CDR3 nucleotides: TGCGCCAGCAGCCCAGGACTAGCGGGAGGCCGGGGGAATGAGCAGTTCTTC.

The rearrangement uses TRBV14 and TRBJ2-1, with TRBD2 matching over 13 bases. With V trimmed by 4 bases and J by 1 base, 7 bases remained unmatched. In germline, CDR1 is SGHDN, CDR2 FVKESK. CDR3 length: 18 residues. The CDR3 region is CASSPGLAGAISYNEQFF. CDR3 DNA: TGTGCCAGCAGCCCCGGACTAGCGGGAGCGATTTCCTACAATGAGCAGTTCTTC. The full variable domain, completed using reference TRBV14 and TRBJ2-1, is EAGVTQFPSHSVIEKGQTVTLRCDPISGHDNLYWYRRVMGKEIKFLLHFVKESKQDESGMPNNRFLAERTGGTYSTLKVQPAELEDSGVYFCASSPGLAGAISYNEQFFGPGTRLTVL.

This chain connects TRBV6-5 to TRBJ1-1, with D uncertain. The CDR3 covers 14 residues. Germline values: CDR1 MNHEY, CDR2 SVGAGI. The V end lost 7 bases, the J end lost 2 bases, and 14 bases lay between the germline ends. The CDR3 DNA is TGTGCCAGCACCCCCCCAGGCGCAAACACTGAAGCTTTCTTT. Its protein is CASTPPGANTEAFF.

This CDR3 is CASSIQTSGSETQYF. The CDR3 coding sequence is TGCGCCAGCAGCATACAAACTAGCGGGTCAGAGACCCAGTACTTC. V and J are TRBV5-1 and TRBJ2-5, with TRBD2 matching over 9 bases. Germline CDR1 and CDR2: SGHRS and YFSETQ. The CDR3 is 15 residues long. V gave up 4 bases and J gave up 4 bases; unmatched junction bases: 8.

The rearrangement uses TRBV7-2 and TRBJ2-2; TRBD1 aligns across 7 bases. The trim removed 5 bases at V and 5 bases at J, leaving 8 bases unmatched. The germline CDR1 and CDR2 sequences are SGHTA and FQGNSA. This CDR3 has 15 residues. The CDR3 here is CASSLGQSGTGELFF. The CDR3 nucleotides read TGTGCCAGCAGCCTGGGACAGTCCGGGACCGGGGAGCTGTTTTTT.

The rearrangement joins TRBV10-3 to TRBJ1-6; D might be TRBD1 (5 bases). The CDR3 extends over 15 amino acids. V lost 3 bases and J 10 bases, leaving 16 bases between the germline ends. The germline V gene has CDR1 ENHRY and CDR2 SYGVKD. CDR3 in amino acids: CAISDLTVSDSPLHF. In DNA, the CDR3 is TGTGCCATCAGTGACCTGACAGTATCAGACTCACCCCTCCACTTT.

The chain is built from TRBV30 and TRBJ2-1; TRBD2 matches 11 bases. CDR1 GTSNPN and CDR2 SVGIG come from the germline V gene (reference sequence). This CDR3 spans 14 amino acids. The V and J ends lost 1 base and 8 bases, in that order; junction bases with no gene match: 4. CDR3 amino acids: CAWSGLAGRYEQFF. DNA of the CDR3: TGTGCCTGGAGTGGACTAGCGGGGAGGTATGAGCAGTTCTTC.

The genes are TRBV3-1 (or the pseudogene TRBV3-2) and TRBJ2-2; 10 bases line up with TRBD1. After removal of 2 bases from V and 4 bases from J, the junction contained 10 bases not matched to a gene. The germline V gene encodes CDR1 LGHDT and CDR2 YNNKEL (reference sequence). This CDR3 is 18 amino acids long. The CDR3 nucleotides are TGTGCCAGCAGCCAACCTCTCCGGGGACAGGGGTTCACCGGGGAGCTGTTTTTT. Amino acids: CASSQPLRGQGFTGELFF.

With regard to this clone: The identical CDR3 is also encoded by other nucleotide sequences in the sample. The chain uses TRBV24-1 and TRBJ1-5; D may be TRBD1 (6 bases). The CDR3 extends over 13 amino acids. Looked up from germline, CDR1 is KGHDR and CDR2 is SFDVKD. With 4 bases removed from V and 4 bases from J, the gap between germline ends came to 7 bases. The CDR3 loop is CATSDTGNQPQHF. The CDR3 DNA is TGTGCCACCAGTGACACAGGGAATCAGCCCCAGCATTTT.

The chain is built from TRBV29-1 and TRBJ2-7; 8 nucleotides agree with TRBD1. V was pared by 6 bases and J by 3 bases, with 4 bases of the junction left unmatched. The germline V gene has CDR1 SQVTM and CDR2 ANQGSEA. The CDR3 is 12 residues long. The CDR3 DNA is TGCAGCGTCGGGGACAGGTACTACGAGCAGTACTTC. Encoded protein: CSVGDRYYEQYF.

The rearrangement joins TRBV9 to TRBJ2-3; 9 bases fit TRBD2. The CDR3 loop spans 16 amino acids. J gave up 6 bases and V 0 bases, and 8 bases lay outside the gene matches. The germline V gene has CDR1 SGDLS and CDR2 YYNGEE. The CDR3 loop is CASSVGGRAPPDTQYF. CDR3 sequence (DNA): TGTGCCAGCAGCGTAGGCGGGAGGGCCCCCCCCGATACGCAGTATTTT.

The CDR3 nucleotides read TGTGCCAGCAGTTTAAGTACAGGGGGGATCAATCAGCCCCAGCATTTT. This sequence encodes CASSLSTGGINQPQHF. The chain has TRBV27 and TRBJ1-5; 8 bases line up with TRBD1. The CDR3 loop spans 16 amino acids. V was clipped by 2 bases and J by 3 bases; unmatched bases: 6. Germline V gene lookup returns CDR1 MNHEY and CDR2 SMNVEV (reference sequence).

This clone was seen a single time. The rearrangement uses TRBV29-1 and TRBJ1-3; D not resolved. V gave up 6 bases and J gave up 0 bases, with 3 bases separating them. This CDR3 is 11 amino acids long. CDR1 is SQVTM, CDR2 ANQGSEA, per germline. The CDR3 sequence is CSVLSGNTIYF. The CDR3 nucleotides are TGCAGCGTCCTCTCTGGAAACACCATATATTTT.

CDR3 sequence (DNA): TGTGCCAGCAGTGACCCAGGGGACGGCTGGAACACTGAAGCTTTCTTT. Protein sequence: CASSDPGDGWNTEAFF. The chain combines TRBV6-1 with TRBJ1-1; maybe TRBD1 (6 bases). CDR1 is MNHNS, CDR2 SASEGT, per germline. The CDR3 sequence is 16 residues long. V gave up 3 bases and J gave up 1 base, with 15 bases separating them.

The chain has TRBV7-3 and TRBJ2-2; 13 positions agree with TRBD2. This CDR3 is 16 amino acids long. V shed 4 bases, J shed 7 bases, and the junction held 6 bases outside the gene matches. Germline CDR1 is SGHTA and CDR2 is FQGTGA. The CDR3 region is CASSSRTSGSFGELFF. CDR3 DNA: TGTGCCAGCAGCTCACGGACTAGCGGGAGTTTCGGGGAGCTGTTTTTT.

The count of this clone is one. This sequence joins TRBV3-1 (or the pseudogene TRBV3-2) and TRBJ1-1, with 7 bases fitting TRBD1. J was trimmed by 1 base and V by 1 base; bases with no gene match: 3. The CDR3 has 15 residues. Germline V gene sequence: CDR1 LGHDT, CDR2 YNNKEL (reference sequence). The CDR3 region has the DNA TGTGCCAGCAGCCAAGGCGACAGGGAGAACACTGAAGCTTTCTTT. Translating gives CASSQGDRENTEAFF.

CDR3 protein: CATSDNRDNTEAFF. The CDR3 coding sequence is TGTGCCACCAGTGATAATCGGGATAACACTGAAGCTTTCTTT. The chain combines TRBV24-1 with TRBJ1-1; D remains unclear. This CDR3 spans 14 amino acids. V lost 3 bases and J lost 2, with 9 bases in between. Germline assignment: CDR1 KGHDR and CDR2 SFDVKD.

This clone was counted only a few times. The chain links TRBV5-4 to TRBJ2-7, with a weak D call TRBD1 (5 bases). The V and J ends lost 0 bases and 2 bases respectively, with 6 bases between them. There are 13 residues in the CDR3. The germline V gene has CDR1 SGHNT and CDR2 YYREEE (reference sequence). Here the CDR3 reads CASSLDRTYEQYF. As DNA, the CDR3 is TGTGCCAGCAGCTTGGACAGGACCTACGAGCAGTACTTC.

This chain links TRBV19 with TRBJ2-3; 9 nucleotides line up with TRBD2. This CDR3 spans 15 amino acids. With V trimmed by 2 bases and J by 1 base, 1 base remained unmatched. The germline gives CDR1 LNHDA, CDR2 SQIVND (reference sequence). CDR3 region: CASSIQRGGTDTQYF. CDR3 DNA sequence: TGTGCCAGTAGTATACAGCGGGGGGGCACAGATACGCAGTATTTT.

V usage is TRBV5-6 and J usage is TRBJ2-3; 12 positions match TRBD2. Germline values: CDR1 SGHDT, CDR2 YYEEEE. CDR3 length: 17 residues. V was clipped by 0 bases and J by 4 bases; unmatched bases: 6. CDR3 DNA sequence: TGTGCCAGCAGCTTGGAACTAGCGGGGGGCAGGGCAGATACGCAGTATTTT. It codes for CASSLELAGGRADTQYF.

The V gene is TRBV5-1, the J gene TRBJ2-4, with D possibly being TRBD2 (7 bases). The CDR3 runs to 16 residues. Germline CDR1 and CDR2: SGHRS and YFSETQ. V lost 6 bases, J lost 8 bases, and 24 bases lay in between. The CDR3: CASKLGGLGRLDIQYF. The CDR3 coding sequence is TGCGCCAGCAAACTCGGGGGGCTTGGGCGGTTGGACATTCAGTACTTC. The full variable domain, rest sourced from reference TRBV5-1 and TRBJ2-4, is KAGVTQTPRYLIKTRGQQVTLSCSPISGHRSVSWYQQTPGQGLQFLFEYFSETQRNKGNFPGRFSGRQFSNSRSEMNVSTLELGDSALYLCASKLGGLGRLDIQYFGAGTRLSVL.

CDR3 amino acids: CASRGSGNSYEQYF. The CDR3 DNA reads as TGTGCCAGTAGAGGTAGCGGTAACTCCTACGAGCAGTACTTC. The J gene is TRBJ2-7, the V gene TRBV19; perhaps TRBD2 as D (6 bases). V lost 6 bases to trimming and J lost 0 bases, with 12 bases between them. The CDR3 spans 14 residues. Germline assignment: CDR1 LNHDA and CDR2 SQIVND (reference sequence).